Below, 7 T cell receptor beta chains from the same sample are listed, as sequenced in a study of blood T cell repertoires in COVID-19. Sequencing was performed with immunoSEQ multiplex PCR; in TCRdb, only in-frame clones are kept and a portion is missing. The table includes around 290,000 clones, roughly 91% detected once. Sequencing used PBMCs or T cells enriched from blood (not recorded which). Every receptor here comes from a woman aged 55-75 years in a cohort exposed to, infected with or recovered from COVID-19 (not recorded which).

The rearrangement links TRBV6-5 to TRBJ2-6, with TRBD1 matching over 9 bases. The germline gives CDR1 MNHEY, CDR2 SVGAGI. CDR3 size: 15 residues. The V and J ends lost 10 bases and 0 bases, in that order; junction bases with no gene match: 4. CDR3 nucleotide sequence: TGTGCCACCCAGACAGGGGGCTCTGGGGCCAACGTCCTGACTTTC. It translates to CATQTGGSGANVLTF.

V usage is TRBV5-4 and J usage is TRBJ1-3, with D possibly TRBD1 on 5 matching bases. The germline V gene has CDR1 SGHNT and CDR2 YYREEE (reference sequence). V was cut by 4 bases and J by 2 bases, with 10 bases left in between. CDR3 length equals 14 residues. The CDR3 DNA sequence: TGTGCCAGCAGCATCCAGGGTACTGGAAACACCATATATTTT. Translating gives CASSIQGTGNTIYF.

This chain links TRBV19 with TRBJ1-5; 10 bases line up with TRBD1. From germline, CDR1 is LNHDA and CDR2 SQIVND (reference sequence). This CDR3 spans 17 amino acids. V lost 7 bases, J lost 6 bases, and 15 bases stayed unmatched. CDR3 nucleotides: TGTGCCAGTATGGGACAGGGGAAGCAGATAGCTTTTCAGCCCCAGCATTTT. Translated, it gives CASMGQGKQIAFQPQHF. Full variable domain (outside the CDR3, taken from reference TRBV19 and TRBJ1-5): DGGITQSPKYLFRKEGQNVTLSCEQNLNHDAMYWYRQDPGQGLRLIYYSQIVNDFQKGDIAEGYSVSREKKESFPLTVTSAQKNPTAFYLCASMGQGKQIAFQPQHFGDGTRLSIL.

The chain employs TRBV11-2 and TRBJ2-7, with TRBD2 identical over 7 bases. The CDR3 has 16 amino acids. CDR1 is SGHAT, CDR2 FQNNGV, per germline. Unmatched junction bases numbered 6, after V lost 0 bases and J lost 1 base. The CDR3 spells CASSLEGGGPSYEQYF. CDR3 nucleotide sequence: TGTGCCAGCAGCTTAGAGGGGGGAGGGCCTTCCTACGAGCAGTACTTC.

The chain employs TRBV11-1 and TRBJ2-7; tentative D call: TRBD1 (5 bases). The CDR3 extends over 12 amino acids. The germline gives CDR1 SGHAT, CDR2 FQDESV (reference sequence). Trimming took 5 bases from V and 5 from J, leaving 10 bases between them. CDR3 loop: CASSDQGNEQYF. The CDR3, as DNA: TGTGCCAGCAGCGACCAGGGAAACGAGCAGTACTTC.

V usage is TRBV5-1 and J usage is TRBJ2-3; 8 nucleotides agree with TRBD1. The CDR3 covers 15 residues. The germline V gene has CDR1 SGHRS and CDR2 YFSETQ. V shed 5 bases, J shed 4 bases, and the junction held 9 bases outside the gene matches. This CDR3 reads CASSFDRGVADTQYF. The DNA for the CDR3 is TGCGCCAGCAGTTTTGACAGGGGAGTCGCAGATACGCAGTATTTT.

The chain combines TRBV9 with TRBJ2-1; 11 bases map to TRBD2. Germline CDR1 SGDLS, CDR2 YYNGEE. Unmatched junction bases numbered 15, after V lost 0 bases and J lost 1 base. The CDR3 consists of 21 residues. CDR3 loop: CASSVVPVAVAGGKSYNEQFF. The CDR3 DNA reads TGTGCCAGCAGCGTAGTTCCCGTAGCCGTAGCGGGAGGGAAATCCTACAATGAGCAGTTCTTC.